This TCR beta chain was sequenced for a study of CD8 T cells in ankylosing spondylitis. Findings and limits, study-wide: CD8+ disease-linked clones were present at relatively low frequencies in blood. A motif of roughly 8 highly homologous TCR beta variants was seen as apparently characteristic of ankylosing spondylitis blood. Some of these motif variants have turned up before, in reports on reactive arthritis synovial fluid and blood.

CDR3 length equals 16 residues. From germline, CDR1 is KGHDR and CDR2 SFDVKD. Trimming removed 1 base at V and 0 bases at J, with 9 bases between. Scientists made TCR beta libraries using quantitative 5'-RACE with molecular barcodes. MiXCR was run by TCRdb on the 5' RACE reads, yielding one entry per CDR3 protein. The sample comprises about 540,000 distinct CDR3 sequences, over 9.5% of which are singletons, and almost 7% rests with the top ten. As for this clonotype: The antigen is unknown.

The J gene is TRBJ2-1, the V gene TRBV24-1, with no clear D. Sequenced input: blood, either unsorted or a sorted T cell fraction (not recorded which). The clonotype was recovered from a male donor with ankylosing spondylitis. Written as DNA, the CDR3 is TGTGCCACCAGTGATTTCCCAGGATGCTCCTACAATGAGCAGTTCTTC. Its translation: CATSDFPGCSYNEQFF.